Presented here are 6 T cell receptor beta chains from one specimen sequenced in a study of blood T cell repertoires in COVID-19. Produced via immunoSEQ multiplex PCR; TCRdb's table is partial and in-frame only. The sample has 150,000 to 200,000 clones; about 87% are singletons. What was sequenced was peripheral blood. The receptors originated from a woman aged 45-65 years with acute or convalescent COVID-19.

V gene TRBV29-1 combines with J gene TRBJ2-7; 12 nucleotides line up with TRBD2. This CDR3 has 12 residues. Germline V gene sequence: CDR1 SQVTM, CDR2 ANQGSEA. The CDR3 DNA reads TGCAGGTTGACTAGCGGGAGCTACGAGCAGTACTTC. As protein: CRLTSGSYEQYF.

This chain links TRBV2 with TRBJ2-7, with D unresolved. The CDR3 runs to 12 residues. Germline assignment: CDR1 SNHLY and CDR2 FYNNEI. V lost 6 bases to trimming and J lost 4 bases, with 10 bases between them. CDR3 residues: CASRLGEYEQYF. The DNA for the CDR3 is TGTGCCAGCAGACTTGGAGAATACGAGCAGTACTTC.

This chain connects TRBV29-1 to TRBJ1-5, with TRBD1 matching over 9 bases. CDR3 length: 13 residues. Germline CDR1 and CDR2: SQVTM and ANQGSEA. V shed 5 bases and J 6 bases; nucleotides not matched to a gene: 5. CDR3 nucleotide sequence: TGCAGCGTTTCGAGGGACAGGGCTCAGCCCCAGCATTTT. Translating it yields CSVSRDRAQPQHF.

This clone appeared a single time. The chain couples TRBV10-2 to TRBJ2-7; TRBD2 might be the D (5 bases). V was shortened by 3 bases and J by 6 bases, with 15 bases between the two germline ends. Germline CDR1 WSHSY, CDR2 SAAADI. The CDR3 runs to 14 residues. CDR3 loop: CASSEGLAVSEQYF. In DNA, the CDR3 is TGCGCCAGCAGTGAAGGGCTAGCAGTTAGCGAGCAGTACTTC.

The rearrangement uses TRBV7-9 and TRBJ2-4; TRBD1 aligns across 9 bases. The CDR3 length is 16 residues. The V segment lost 5 bases and the J segment 0 bases; nucleotides outside the gene matches: 5. CDR1 SEHNR and CDR2 FQNEAQ come from the germline V gene (reference sequence). The CDR3 DNA sequence: TGTGCCAGCAGCGTCAACAGGGGGCCAGCCAAAAACATTCAGTACTTC. Its protein is CASSVNRGPAKNIQYF.

This clone appeared once. The V gene is TRBV10-3, the J gene TRBJ2-7; possible D gene TRBD2, 5 bases. Looked up from germline, CDR1 is ENHRY and CDR2 is SYGVKD. This CDR3 has 12 amino acids. V lost 3 bases and J lost 3, with 6 bases in between. The chain's CDR3 is CAISEGGYEQYF. The CDR3 region has the DNA TGTGCCATCAGTGAAGGAGGCTACGAGCAGTACTTC.